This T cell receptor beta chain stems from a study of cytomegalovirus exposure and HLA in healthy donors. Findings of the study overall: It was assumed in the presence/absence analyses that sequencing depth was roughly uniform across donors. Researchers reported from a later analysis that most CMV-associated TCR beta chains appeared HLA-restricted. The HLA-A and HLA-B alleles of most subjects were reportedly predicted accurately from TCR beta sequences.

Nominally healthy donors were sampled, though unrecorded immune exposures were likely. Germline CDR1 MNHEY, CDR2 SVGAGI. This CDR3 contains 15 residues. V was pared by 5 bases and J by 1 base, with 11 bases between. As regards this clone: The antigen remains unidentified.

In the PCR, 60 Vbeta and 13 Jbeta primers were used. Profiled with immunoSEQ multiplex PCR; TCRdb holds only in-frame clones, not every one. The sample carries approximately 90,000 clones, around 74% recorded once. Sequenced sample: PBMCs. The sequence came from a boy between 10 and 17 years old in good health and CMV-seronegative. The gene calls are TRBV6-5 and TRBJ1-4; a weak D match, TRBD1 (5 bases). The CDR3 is CASSLRDGTNEKLFF. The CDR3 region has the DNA TGTGCCAGCAGTCTCAGGGATGGAACTAATGAAAAACTGTTTTTT.